This T cell receptor beta chain was identified during a study of blood T cell repertoires in COVID-19. Study summary: PBMCs, B-cell-depleted T cells, or T cells provided the cDNA or gDNA that made up the material.

In germline, CDR1 is KGHDR, CDR2 SFDVKD. Trimming at V came to 4 bases and at J to 5 bases, leaving 6 bases not matched to a gene. This CDR3 comprises 14 residues. Produced via immunoSEQ multiplex PCR; TCRdb's table is partial and in-frame only. The data hold about 270,000 clones, with less than 90% observed a single time. The Seattle patients joined while their infection was active and were tracked longitudinally afterward. What was sequenced was peripheral blood. This receptor was taken from a woman in her seventies with COVID-19, enrolled during active disease. The chain links TRBV24-1 to TRBJ2-5, with 7 bases fitting TRBD1. CDR3 coding DNA: TGTGCCACCAGTGACCCTCTACAGGGGGAGACCCAGTACTTC. Translated, it gives CATSDPLQGETQYF.